This record looks at one T cell receptor (beta chain) sequence and its context. Its antigen is undetermined. Germline-derived CDR1 and CDR2 are SGDLS and YYNGEE. The CDR3 is 15 amino acids. V dropped 4 bases and J dropped 4 bases, with 17 bases sitting between them. The data were taken from a study of early T cells in non-severe SARS-CoV-2 infection. Study background: Chains from this unsorted whole-blood bulk RNA could not be paired.

Unique molecular identifiers were attached to individual cDNA molecules. TCRdb called the 5' RACE reads again in MiXCR, with one record for every CDR3 protein. The sample contains approximately 64,000 distinct CDR3 sequences, roughly a sixth of which appear only once. Study outcomes and limitations: Lookups in VDJdb leaned toward anti-spike CD8 responses and missed private and CD4 specificities.

The sequenced sample was whole blood, obtained at baseline. This chain joins TRBV9 and TRBJ1-1; D may be TRBD1 (5 bases). The TCR sequence derives from an adult who was a healthcare worker with PCR-confirmed SARS-CoV-2 infection or an uninfected control (not recorded which). The CDR3 DNA is TGTGCCAGCAGCCGCCTACATTCGGGGGGCACTGAAGCTTTCTTT. Translating gives CASSRLHSGGTEAFF.